A selection of T cell receptor beta chains follows, all from one sample in a study of T cells in localized non-small cell lung cancer. Generated by immunoSEQ multiplex PCR, the TCRdb table keeps only in-frame clones and is missing some. The data contain about 48,000 clones, 60% to 80% of them singletons. This specimen consisted of peripheral blood, obtained before any cancer treatment. The receptors come from a man aged 35 to 70 with stage I squamous cell lung carcinoma. The CDR3 runs from the conserved cysteine through the conserved F or W. A D gene is named only where the DNA matches it firmly. Expanded clones are given a class, and other clones once, few, many or no size at all.

cdr3_length	j_call	d_call	v_call	clone_size	cdr3_aa	cdr3_nt
13	TRBJ2-1	NA	TRBV19	NA	CASSRLGANEQFF	TGTGCCAGTAGTAGACTGGGGGCCAATGAGCAGTTCTTC
14	TRBJ1-1	NA	TRBV5-5	NA	CASSLGDMGWERIF	TGTGCCAGCAGCTTGGGGGACATGGGATGGGAGCGTATCTTT
13	TRBJ1-3	TRBD1	TRBV10-3	once	CAISLDRENTIYF	TGTGCCATCAGTCTGGACAGGGAAAACACCATATATTTT
15	TRBJ1-2	NA	TRBV11-2	NA	CASSLVTGDPYGYTF	TGTGCCAGCAGCTTAGTCACAGGCGATCCCTATGGCTACACCTTC
19	TRBJ2-1	NA	TRBV6-1	NA	CASSAAVGRSSSSYNEQFF	TGTGCCAGCAGTGCCGCCGTCGGGCGAAGCAGCAGCTCCTACAATGAGCAGTTCTTC
15	TRBJ1-1	NA	TRBV11-2	NA	CASSLRAPMNTEAFF	TGTGCCAGCAGCTTAAGAGCACCAATGAACACTGAAGCTTTCTTT
14	TRBJ2-2	NA	TRBV30	once	CAWATLTNTGELFF	TGTGCCTGGGCGACACTCACGAACACCGGGGAGCTGTTTTTT
15	TRBJ1-5	TRBD1	TRBV18	NA	CASSPFGTGNQPQHF	TGTGCCAGCTCACCTTTTGGGACAGGGAATCAGCCCCAGCATTTT
14	TRBJ1-1	NA	TRBV30	NA	CAWKGRTGNTEAFF	TGTGCCTGGAAAGGTCGGACGGGGAACACTGAAGCTTTCTTT
14	TRBJ1-1	NA	TRBV7-3	NA	CASSFQGLNTEAFF	TGTGCCAGCAGCTTTCAGGGATTGAACACTGAAGCTTTCTTT
16	TRBJ2-3	TRBD2	TRBV6-6	once	CASSPSRGGRRDTQYF	TGTGCCAGCAGTCCTTCCCGGGGGGGCCGAAGAGATACGCAGTATTTT
16	TRBJ1-2	NA	TRBV19	NA	CASRRGRGAPNYGYTF	TGTGCCAGTAGGCGGGGACGGGGAGCCCCTAACTATGGCTACACCTTC
14	TRBJ2-3	TRBD2	TRBV28	NA	CASSGGTSTDTQYF	TGTGCCAGCAGCGGGGGGACCAGCACAGATACGCAGTATTTT
17	TRBJ1-6	TRBD1	TRBV30	NA	CAWTARDSSSYNSPLHF	TGTGCCTGGACCGCCCGGGACAGCAGCTCCTATAATTCACCCCTCCACTTT
14	TRBJ2-1	TRBD2	TRBV6-1	NA	CASSHRGGVNEQFF	TGTGCCAGCAGCCACCGCGGGGGGGTGAATGAGCAGTTCTTC
14	TRBJ1-1	TRBD1	TRBV5-1	few	CASSLGDRATEAFF	TGCGCCAGCAGCTTGGGGGACAGGGCCACTGAAGCTTTCTTT
12	TRBJ1-1	NA	TRBV10-3	NA	CATHQGYTEAFF	TGTGCCACACATCAGGGATACACTGAAGCTTTCTTT
16	TRBJ1-5	NA	TRBV6-6	once	CASSYPGQNSNQPQHF	TGTGCCAGCAGTTACCCCGGACAAAATAGCAATCAGCCCCAGCATTTT
11	TRBJ2-1	NA	TRBV19	NA	CAAASVNEQFF	TGTGCCGCAGCATCGGTCAATGAGCAGTTCTTC
15	TRBJ2-7	NA	TRBV19	NA	CASSHLMEGTYEQYF	TGTGCCAGTAGTCACCTGATGGAGGGAACCTACGAGCAGTACTTC
15	TRBJ2-1	TRBD1	TRBV5-6	NA	CASLRGPLSYNEQFF	TGTGCCAGCCTCAGGGGGCCCCTCTCCTACAATGAGCAGTTCTTC
16	TRBJ2-3	NA	TRBV7-2	NA	CASSSIGGASTDTQYF	TGTGCCAGCAGCTCAATAGGCGGTGCTAGCACAGATACGCAGTATTTT
16	TRBJ2-7	TRBD2	TRBV6-6	NA	CASSPGLAGDSYEQYF	TGTGCCAGCAGTCCCGGACTAGCGGGCGACTCCTACGAGCAGTACTTC
12	TRBJ1-2	NA	TRBV11-2	NA	CASSLLRGGYTF	TGTGCCAGCAGCCTTCTCAGAGGTGGCTACACCTTC
16	TRBJ2-3	NA	TRBV7-3	NA	CASSSRGHLGVNTQYF	TGTGCCAGCAGCTCGAGGGGACACCTCGGGGTAAATACGCAGTATTTT
15	TRBJ1-2	NA	TRBV6-5	once	CASRGSGTGNYGYTF	TGTGCCAGCAGGGGATCCGGGACTGGTAATTATGGCTACACCTTC
17	TRBJ2-3	TRBD2	TRBV5-1	NA	CASSLGLAGGPVDTQYF	TGCGCCAGCAGCTTGGGGTTAGCGGGGGGGCCCGTAGATACGCAGTATTTT
14	TRBJ1-5	NA	TRBV28	many	CASSWQGRNQPQHF	TGTGCCAGCAGTTGGCAGGGGCGCAATCAGCCCCAGCATTTT
15	TRBJ2-3	NA	TRBV7-9	NA	CASSLGVGDTDTQYF	TGTGCCAGCAGCTTAGGTGTAGGAGACACAGATACGCAGTATTTT
16	TRBJ2-7	NA	TRBV29-1	NA	CSVSGPQGRSSYEQYF	TGCAGCGTCTCCGGGCCCCAGGGGCGAAGCTCCTACGAGCAGTACTTC
15	TRBJ1-5	NA	TRBV6-5	NA	CASTPATGSNQPQHF	TGTGCCAGCACCCCCGCAACAGGCAGCAATCAGCCCCAGCATTTT
15	TRBJ2-5	TRBD2	TRBV5-1	NA	CASRSAGDRQETQYF	TGCGCCAGTAGATCAGCGGGGGACCGACAAGAGACCCAGTACTTC
13	TRBJ1-1	NA	TRBV7-9	few	CASSSNRVGDAFF	TGTGCCAGCAGCTCCAACAGGGTCGGGGACGCTTTCTTT
14	TRBJ2-5	TRBD2	TRBV15	few	CATSPGLAEETQYF	TGTGCCACCTCTCCGGGACTAGCGGAGGAGACCCAGTACTTC
14	TRBJ2-5	NA	TRBV7-2	NA	CASSFQGFQETQYF	TGTGCCAGCAGCTTCCAAGGCTTTCAAGAGACCCAGTACTTC
13	TRBJ2-7	NA	TRBV7-3	few	CASSLQSSYEQYF	TGTGCCAGCAGCTTACAGTCCTCCTACGAGCAGTACTTC
12	TRBJ1-2	TRBD1	TRBV11-2	few	CASSGTGYGYTF	TGTGCCAGCAGCGGGACAGGGTATGGCTACACCTTC
16	TRBJ2-7	NA	TRBV15	NA	CATSKDPGQKGYEQYF	TGTGCCACCAGCAAAGACCCGGGACAAAAAGGGTACGAGCAGTACTTC
16	TRBJ2-7	TRBD1	TRBV15	once	CATSRDSGTGAYEQYF	TGTGCCACCAGCAGAGACTCCGGGACAGGAGCCTACGAGCAGTACTTC
15	TRBJ2-1	TRBD2	TRBV4-2	NA	CASSQDLAGYNEQFF	TGTGCCAGCAGCCAAGACCTAGCGGGATACAATGAGCAGTTCTTC
15	TRBJ1-2	NA	TRBV18	NA	CASSPRADSHYGYTF	TGTGCCAGCTCACCGAGGGCGGACAGCCACTATGGCTACACCTTC
16	TRBJ2-5	NA	TRBV4-2	NA	CASSQERARRQETQYF	TGTGCCAGCAGCCAAGAAAGGGCTAGACGACAAGAGACCCAGTACTTC
15	TRBJ1-5	NA	TRBV6-1	once	CASSTQQGSNQPQHF	TGTGCCAGCAGTACACAACAGGGATCTAATCAGCCCCAGCATTTT
12	TRBJ1-2	NA	TRBV27	NA	CASSPRGYGYTF	TGTGCCAGCAGCCCCCGGGGTTATGGCTACACCTTC
14	TRBJ1-2	TRBD1	TRBV19	NA	CASSIPGQGYGYTF	TGTGCCAGTAGTATACCGGGACAGGGTTATGGCTACACCTTC
12	TRBJ2-7	NA	TRBV2	NA	CASSDTSDEQYF	TGTGCCAGCAGTGACACAAGCGACGAGCAGTACTTC
14	TRBJ1-1	NA	TRBV27	few	CASLRLTVNTEAFF	TGTGCCAGCTTACGACTTACGGTGAACACTGAAGCTTTCTTT
14	TRBJ1-6	TRBD1	TRBV6-6	NA	CASRLQGADSPLHF	TGTGCCAGCAGGCTACAGGGGGCTGATTCACCCCTCCACTTT
13	TRBJ1-1	NA	TRBV6-1	NA	CASSGHLNTEAFF	TGTGCCAGCAGTGGACATTTGAACACTGAAGCTTTCTTT
17	TRBJ2-1	NA	TRBV28	few	CASSSRLGLSSYNEQFF	TGTGCCAGCAGCTCCCGACTTGGTCTAAGCTCCTACAATGAGCAGTTCTTC
14	TRBJ1-2	TRBD1	TRBV28	NA	CASSLVGQEYGYTF	TGTGCCAGCAGTTTGGTAGGACAGGAGTATGGCTACACCTTC
15	TRBJ1-1	NA	TRBV18	NA	CASSMNADLNTEAFF	TGTGCCAGCTCGATGAACGCCGATTTGAACACTGAAGCTTTCTTT
12	TRBJ2-7	TRBD1	TRBV30	NA	CAWIRGQFGQYF	TGTGCCTGGATACGGGGACAGTTCGGGCAGTACTTC
17	TRBJ1-1	NA	TRBV28	NA	CASSLPKFGQKNTEAFF	TGTGCCAGCAGTTTACCAAAATTTGGTCAGAAGAACACTGAAGCTTTCTTT